This T cell receptor beta chain was sequenced during a study of blood T cell repertoires in COVID-19. Produced via immunoSEQ multiplex PCR; TCRdb's table is partial and in-frame only. The sample contains around 230,000 clones, roughly 89% of which appear only once. The V and J ends lost 3 bases and 5 bases, in that order; junction bases with no gene match: 6. Germline V CDR1 and CDR2: LGHNA, YSLEER. The CDR3 runs 16 residues. The genes are TRBV4-3 and TRBJ2-2, with 10 bases lining up with TRBD1. The sequenced sample consisted of peripheral blood. This clonotype was sampled from a man between 25 and 39 years old who had recovered from COVID-19. This CDR3 is CASSHLGQGGTGELFF. The CDR3 region has the DNA TGCGCCAGCAGCCACCTCGGACAGGGGGGAACCGGGGAGCTGTTTTTT.